The 2 T cell receptor beta chains reported below all come from one sample, sequenced in a study of OX40 agonist ivuxolimab in advanced cancers. Some clones are missing from TCRdb's copy, which holds only in-frame ones; the method was immunoSEQ multiplex PCR. The sample holds over 80,000 clones, about 90% seen once. The sample was CD4+ or CD8+ T cells sorted from blood, taken in a trial of the OX40 agonist ivuxolimab. Receptor source: an adult with an advanced solid tumor such as melanoma, head and neck, liver or kidney cancer.

The CDR3 region has the DNA TGTGCCAGCGCTAAGAGGGGCTCTGACACTGAAGCTTTCTTT. Residues: CASAKRGSDTEAFF. The chain combines TRBV6-4 with TRBJ1-1; the D gene is possibly TRBD1 (5 bases). V gave up 8 bases and J gave up 3 bases, with 16 bases separating them. The CDR3 extends over 14 amino acids. The V gene's germline CDR1 is MRHNA and CDR2 SNTAGT.

The rearrangement joins TRBV6-1 to TRBJ2-7, with D perhaps being TRBD1 or TRBD2 (6 bases each). The V gene's germline CDR1 is MNHNS and CDR2 SASEGT. The CDR3 covers 11 residues. The V end was cut by 5 bases, the J end by 5 bases, with 7 bases between. CDR3 bases: TGTGCCAGCAGTAGGGGGGACGAGCAGTACGTC. It codes for CASSRGDEQYV.